This T cell receptor (beta chain) was sequenced for a study of CD8+ T cells in alopecia areata. General study results and limits: Resident alphabeta T cells of normal skin are also sequenced in scalp samples. Scalp clonality dropped significantly under tofacitinib, as did expanded CD8+ top-100 clones. One nonresponder makes the tie between baseline CD8+ expansion and response uncertain.

Investigators isolated RNA and reverse transcribed it into cDNA to act as the sequencing template. Sequencing used immunoSEQ multiplex PCR; TCRdb keeps in-frame clones, though not all of them. The sample shows some 98,000 clones, roughly two thirds of them seen only once. Treatment of the sample: oral pan-JAK inhibitor, 5-10 mg twice daily. On this clone: Its antigen is still unknown.

The ends were cut back, 3 bases at V and 1 base at J, with 10 bases in the middle. The CDR3 sequence is 14 residues long. Germline assignment: CDR1 MGHRA and CDR2 YSYEKL. The chain has TRBV4-1 and TRBJ2-7; D uncertain. Sequences were derived from CD8+ T cells sorted from blood, sampled at week 4, from a patient treated with tofacitinib. This TCR was sampled from a human donor with alopecia areata. The CDR3 bases are TGCGCCAGCAGCCATGCGCCTGAATCCTACGAGCAGTACTTC. Its protein is CASSHAPESYEQYF.